These T cell receptor beta chains were read from a single sample in a study of T cells of healthy individuals. TCRdb passed the 5' RACE reads through MiXCR, listing each CDR3 protein once. Of about 41,000 distinct CDR3 sequences listed, 4% to 5.5% were seen once; the top ten hold about 10%. These receptor sequences come from a human donor in good health. Both conserved end residues are part of each CDR3. The order of the fields is J gene, clone size, V gene, D gene, CDR3 protein, CDR3 DNA. The D gene is left open where the match is weak. Clone size is shown for a subset of rows, as once, few, many or a class of expanded clone.

TRBJ1-4 | . | TRBV12-5 | . | CASGRGGNEKLFF | TGTGCTAGTGGCCGGGGGGGTAATGAAAAACTGTTTTTT
TRBJ1-5 | many | TRBV2 | . | CASSAGTPNQPQHF | TGTGCCAGCAGTGCCGGGACACCGAATCAGCCCCAGCATTTT
TRBJ2-7 | medium-sized | TRBV4-2 | . | CASSQEVQGTPYEQYF | TGTGCCAGCAGCCAAGAAGTCCAGGGGACCCCCTACGAGCAGTACTTC
TRBJ2-3 | few | TRBV7-6 | . | CASSLRAGRTDTQYF | TGTGCCAGCAGCTTACGTGCGGGGCGCACAGATACGCAGTATTTT
TRBJ2-1 | many | TRBV12-3/TRBV12-4 | . | CASSSPGLAKQFF | TGTGCCAGCAGTTCCCCTGGGCTAGCGAAGCAGTTCTTC
TRBJ1-2 | many | TRBV12-3/TRBV12-4 | . | CASSLSWGGYGYTF | TGTGCCAGCAGTTTGAGTTGGGGCGGCTATGGCTACACCTTC
TRBJ2-7 | many | TRBV28 | TRBD1 | CASSLRDRGYEQYF | TGTGCCAGCAGTCTCCGGGACAGGGGCTACGAGCAGTACTTC
TRBJ1-1 | many | TRBV20-1 | TRBD1 | CSARGTGTGWTEAFF | TGCAGTGCTAGAGGAACCGGGACAGGGTGGACTGAAGCTTTCTTT
TRBJ2-7 | few | TRBV3-1 | . | CASSQDHGPGDYEQYF | TGTGCCAGCAGCCAAGATCATGGTCCAGGAGACTACGAGCAGTACTTC
TRBJ1-1 | . | TRBV12-3/TRBV12-4 | . | CASSFRGLRDGESPEAFF | TGTGCCAGCAGTTTTAGAGGGCTCAGGGATGGTGAATCTCCTGAAGCTTTCTTT